This T cell receptor (beta chain) came from a study of cytomegalovirus exposure and HLA in healthy donors. On the study more broadly: Across 350 to 400 genotyped donors, more than 75% landed in the Caucasian-associated ancestry cluster. Study-level points and caveats: At a 0.05 false discovery rate, a later analysis found 16,951 TCR beta sequences to be associated with HLA alleles.

The germline V gene encodes CDR1 MDHEN and CDR2 SYDVKM. V lost 3 bases to trimming and J lost 3 bases, with 11 bases between them. The CDR3 extends over 14 amino acids. PCR primers comprised 60 Vbeta and 13 Jbeta primers. TCRdb keeps only in-frame clones here, not all; method: immunoSEQ multiplex PCR. The sample lists a few hundred thousand clones, 80% occurring once. Comments on this clone: Its antigen is unknown.

The sample was PBMCs. V is TRBV28 and J is TRBJ1-2; D not resolved. The clonotype was recovered from a girl aged 2 to 10 in good health and CMV-seronegative. The CDR3 sequence is CASSFGLGDYGYTF. CDR3 nucleotides: TGTGCCAGCAGTTTTGGGCTGGGTGACTATGGCTACACCTTC.